Presented here are 21 T cell receptor beta chains from one specimen sequenced in a study of shared clonotypes between healthy human individuals. Sequencing was performed with immunoSEQ multiplex PCR; in TCRdb, only in-frame clones are kept and a portion is missing. The sample consists of fewer than 850,000 clones, around 96% of them appearing once. CD45RO-negative, CCR7-positively selected cells formed the naive CD8 fraction, excluding terminally differentiated effector memory CD45RA+ cells. The source material was naive CD8+ T cells sorted from blood. The receptors were gathered from a man aged 25-45 years in good health.

The chain recombines TRBV28 with TRBJ2-7; the D gene is possibly TRBD2 (6 bases). CDR1 is MDHEN and CDR2 is SYDVKM in the germline V gene. The CDR3 totals 16 residues. With 7 bases removed from V and 3 bases from J, the gap between germline ends came to 22 bases. CDR3 nucleotides: TGTGCCAGCACCTCTCCACGAGCGGGTAACTTCTACGAGCAGTACTTC. This sequence encodes CASTSPRAGNFYEQYF.

Regarding this clone: Other nucleotide sequences in the sample specify the same CDR3. This rearrangement joins TRBV6-5 to TRBJ1-5; D is unclear. The CDR3 has 13 amino acids. V shed 2 bases and J shed 7 bases, with 9 bases lying between them. CDR1 is MNHEY and CDR2 is SVGAGI in the germline V gene. This CDR3 is CASSYGVNQPQHF. The CDR3 coding sequence is TGTGCCAGCAGTTACGGGGTTAACCAGCCCCAGCATTTT.

The chain carries TRBV11-2 and TRBJ2-1; no clear D. CDR1 is SGHAT, CDR2 FQNNGV, per germline. The CDR3 loop spans 12 amino acids. Trimming took off 5 bases at V and 10 bases at J, with 12 bases between the two ends. The CDR3 DNA follows: TGTGCCAGCAGCCCGGCCGGGCCGGAGCAGTTCTTC. It yields the protein CASSPAGPEQFF.

This chain joins TRBV2 and TRBJ2-3; D uncertain. V lost 3 bases to trimming and J lost 8 bases, with 15 bases between them. The CDR3 length is 14 residues. Germline values: CDR1 SNHLY, CDR2 FYNNEI. In nucleotides, the CDR3 is TGTGCCAGCAGTGATTCCCCGGGCAGCCTTACGCAGTATTTT. Protein sequence: CASSDSPGSLTQYF.

This chain uses TRBV27 with TRBJ2-1, with unresolved D. Germline values: CDR1 MNHEY, CDR2 SMNVEV (reference sequence). The CDR3 has 11 residues. V was shortened by 9 bases and J by 5 bases, with 8 bases between the two germline ends. CDR3 DNA sequence: TGTGCCAGTGGCAGAAACAATGAGCAGTTCTTC. As protein: CASGRNNEQFF.

The chain joins TRBV12-2 to TRBJ2-7. TRBV12-2 is a documented pseudogene. The CDR3 loop spans 17 amino acids. The CDR3 DNA reads TGTGCAAGTCGCTTAGCGCAGCTCTGGGATCCGATCCACGAGCAGTACTTC. Translation gives CASRLAQLWDPIHEQYF.

The J gene is TRBJ2-5, the V gene TRBV7-2, with a possible D match to TRBD1 (5 bases). Looked up from germline, CDR1 is SGHTA and CDR2 is FQGNSA. V dropped 0 bases and J dropped 0 bases, with 8 bases sitting between them. The CDR3 loop spans 15 amino acids. The DNA of the CDR3 is TGTGCCAGCAGCTTAGCTGGACACTACCAAGAGACCCAGTACTTC. This sequence encodes CASSLAGHYQETQYF.

The chain carries TRBV9 and TRBJ2-5; 7 positions agree with TRBD1. The junction had 11 bases not matched to a gene; V was cut back by 4 bases and J by 5 bases. CDR3 length: 15 amino acids. Germline CDR1 reads SGDLS; CDR2 reads YYNGEE. In nucleotides, the CDR3 is TGTGCCAGCAGCTCCGGGCAGGGGGTTTTTGAGACCCAGTACTTC. Its protein is CASSSGQGVFETQYF.

CDR3 residues: CASSLRTLYNEQFF. The CDR3 nucleotides are TGTGCCAGCAGTTTAAGGACTCTCTACAATGAGCAGTTCTTC. The J gene is TRBJ2-1, the V gene TRBV28; tentative D call: TRBD2 (5 bases). Germline CDR1 MDHEN, CDR2 SYDVKM. Deletions cut 2 bases from V and 3 bases from J, with 8 bases between. The CDR3 has 14 residues. Combining the CDR3 with reference TRBV28 and TRBJ2-1 gives the whole variable domain DVKVTQSSRYLVKRTGEKVFLECVQDMDHENMFWYRQDPGLGLRLIYFSYDVKMKEKGDIPEGYSVSREKKERFSLILESASTNQTSMYLCASSLRTLYNEQFFGPGTRLTVL.

This chain connects TRBV6-5 to TRBJ1-2; TRBD1 might be the D (6 bases). This CDR3 has 15 amino acids. Germline lookup yields CDR1 MNHEY and CDR2 SVGAGI. The V end was cut by 0 bases, the J end by 8 bases, with 16 bases between. The CDR3 region is CASSYSGTGLRGYTF. DNA of the CDR3: TGTGCCAGCAGTTACTCTGGAACAGGGTTAAGAGGCTACACCTTC.

This chain joins TRBV13 and TRBJ2-3; D is undetermined. Germline V gives CDR1 PRHDT, CDR2 FYEKMQ (reference sequence). V was pared by 3 bases and J by 0 bases, with 10 bases between. The length of the CDR3 is 15 residues. The CDR3 reads CASSLSGFSTDTQYF. The CDR3 nucleotides are TGTGCCAGCAGCTTGTCAGGATTTAGCACAGATACGCAGTATTTT.

In its sample, this clone was seen once. This chain joins TRBV6-4 and TRBJ1-2; 7 nucleotides line up with TRBD1. V lost 3 bases, J lost 4 bases, and 5 bases stayed unmatched. The CDR3 is 14 amino acids. Germline V gene data show CDR1 as MRHNA and CDR2 as SNTAGT. Written as DNA, the CDR3 is TGTGCCAGCAGTGAGACAGGGTCCAGCTATGGCTACACCTTC. Its protein product is CASSETGSSYGYTF.

This clone came up once. The chain carries TRBV2 and TRBJ2-1, with D perhaps TRBD2 (6 bases). Deletions cut 5 bases from V and 8 bases from J, with 19 bases between. CDR3 length: 15 residues. Germline V CDR1 and CDR2: SNHLY, FYNNEI. The CDR3 DNA follows: TGTGCCAGCAGTCCCTTGACGGGAGTCGGGGATGAGCAGTTCTTC. Residues: CASSPLTGVGDEQFF.

The chain is built from TRBV4-1 and TRBJ1-1, with D maybe TRBD1 (5 bases). V was trimmed by 1 base and J by 2 bases, leaving 14 bases between them. This CDR3 comprises 16 residues. The germline V gene encodes CDR1 MGHRA and CDR2 YSYEKL. DNA of the CDR3: TGCGCCAGCAGCCAAGTGGGGGACGGGGTCAACACTGAAGCTTTCTTT. It codes for CASSQVGDGVNTEAFF.

The chain combines TRBV15 with TRBJ1-1, with D uncertain. CDR1 and CDR2 (germline): LNHNV, YYDKDF (reference sequence). Trimming shortened V by 5 bases and J by 2 bases, and 12 bases separated the two germline ends. The length of the CDR3 is 14 residues. The CDR3 coding sequence is TGTGCCACCAGCGCCAGCCGAAGAAACACTGAAGCTTTCTTT. This translates into CATSASRRNTEAFF.

This sequence joins TRBV9 and TRBJ2-2; TRBD1 is a possible D gene (6 bases). Looked up from germline, CDR1 is SGDLS and CDR2 is YYNGEE. V lost 4 bases to trimming and J lost 4 bases, with 20 bases between them. This CDR3 comprises 17 residues. In nucleotides, the CDR3 is TGTGCCAGCAGCATGGACAGCGACAGTCGTGGCACCGGGGAGCTGTTTTTT. It codes for CASSMDSDSRGTGELFF. Complete variable domain (other parts from reference TRBV9 and TRBJ2-2): DSGVTQTPKHLITATGQRVTLRCSPRSGDLSVYWYQQSLDQGLQFLIQYYNGEERAKGNILERFSAQQFPDLHSELNLSSLELGDSALYFCASSMDSDSRGTGELFFGEGSRLTVL.

A note on this clone: Germline is not matched at one junction end, which may reflect a read error. This chain connects TRBV29-1 to TRBJ2-5; D call uncertain. The CDR3 is 11 amino acids. Germline V CDR1 and CDR2: SQVTM, ANQGSEA. The CDR3: CSAEEQGTQYF. DNA of the CDR3: TGCAGCGCTGAGGAGCAAGGGACCCAGTACTTC.

The CDR3 loop reads CASSVEDRTNTGELFF. The CDR3, as DNA: TGTGCCAGCAGCGTCGAAGACAGGACGAACACCGGGGAGCTGTTTTTT. This chain links TRBV9 with TRBJ2-2; TRBD1 might be the D (6 bases). This CDR3 region has 16 residues. The germline V gene has CDR1 SGDLS and CDR2 YYNGEE. Trimming left V 2 bases short and J 0 bases short, with 11 bases between. The full variable domain, completed using reference TRBV9 and TRBJ2-2, is DSGVTQTPKHLITATGQRVTLRCSPRSGDLSVYWYQQSLDQGLQFLIQYYNGEERAKGNILERFSAQQFPDLHSELNLSSLELGDSALYFCASSVEDRTNTGELFFGEGSRLTVL.

The chain uses TRBV27 and TRBJ2-2; tentative D call: TRBD2 (5 bases). Trimming left V 6 bases short and J 1 base short, with 6 bases between. The CDR3 has 13 residues. The germline CDR1 and CDR2 sequences are MNHEY and SMNVEV (reference sequence). The CDR3 reads CASSRGNTGELFF. CDR3 in DNA: TGTGCCAGCAGCCGGGGGAACACCGGGGAGCTGTTTTTT.

This clone was picked up many times. In the same sample, other DNA sequences code for this CDR3. The chain joins TRBV4-2 to TRBJ1-1, with no clear D. The V and J ends lost 0 bases and 1 base respectively, with 6 bases between them. Per germline, CDR1 LGHNA and CDR2 YNFKEQ. The length of the CDR3 is 14 residues. The CDR3 coding sequence is TGTGCCAGCAGCCAAGAATCGGCGAACACTGAAGCTTTCTTT. Its translation is CASSQESANTEAFF.

The chain combines TRBV7-9 with TRBJ2-1; 9 positions agree with TRBD2. CDR1 and CDR2 from the germline V gene are SEHNR and FQNEAQ (reference sequence). J gave up 4 bases and V 6 bases, and 10 bases lay outside the gene matches. The CDR3 covers 16 residues. The CDR3 coding sequence is TGTGCCAGCAGTCAGACTAGCGGAACCCTTTACAATGAGCAGTTCTTC. Encoded protein: CASSQTSGTLYNEQFF. Drawing the rest from reference TRBV7-9 and TRBJ2-1, the complete variable domain is DTGVSQNPRHKITKRGQNVTFRCDPISEHNRLYWYRQTLGQGPEFLTYFQNEAQLEKSRLLSDRFSAERPKGSFSTLEIQRTEQGDSAMYLCASSQTSGTLYNEQFFGPGTRLTVL.